The 10 T cell receptor beta chains reported below all come from one sample, sequenced in a study of blood T cell repertoires in COVID-19. TCRdb's copy holds only in-frame clones and misses some; the assay was immunoSEQ multiplex PCR. The table has 200,000 to 250,000 clones, around 84% seen once. The specimen was peripheral blood. The source of these receptors is a woman of 80 years or more with active or convalescent COVID-19.

Only a few counts were recorded for this clone. The chain is built from TRBV5-1 and TRBJ2-2, with D perhaps matching TRBD1 (5 bases). V gave up 5 bases and J gave up 1 base, with 15 bases separating them. Germline V CDR1 and CDR2: SGHRS, YFSETQ. The CDR3 runs to 16 residues. The CDR3 spells CASSPDGALNTGELFF. The CDR3 DNA is TGCGCCAGCAGTCCCGATGGGGCCCTGAACACCGGGGAGCTGTTTTTT.

V usage is TRBV13 and J usage is TRBJ2-1, with D tentatively TRBD1 (6 bases). The CDR3 covers 15 residues. V dropped 5 bases and J dropped 0 bases, with 11 bases sitting between them. The germline gives CDR1 PRHDT, CDR2 FYEKMQ (reference sequence). Here the CDR3 reads CASSDRLNSYNEQFF. CDR3 bases: TGTGCCAGCAGCGACAGGCTAAACTCCTACAATGAGCAGTTCTTC.

The chain employs TRBV11-3 and TRBJ2-2; D call uncertain. In germline, CDR1 is SGHNT, CDR2 YENEEA. CDR3 length: 14 amino acids. V was clipped by 1 base and J by 1 base, with 4 bases between them. In DNA, the CDR3 is TGTGCCAGCAGCTTAGTAATGAACACCGGGGAGCTGTTTTTT. Protein sequence: CASSLVMNTGELFF.

This chain connects TRBV15 to TRBJ2-7; TRBD2 matches 13 bases. The CDR3 sequence is 16 residues long. Unmatched junction bases numbered 5, after V lost 0 bases and J lost 6 bases. Germline V gives CDR1 LNHNV, CDR2 YYDKDF (reference sequence). The CDR3 bases are TGTGCCACCAGCAGAGAGCTGACTAGCGGGAGGAGCGAGCAGTACTTC. Protein: CATSRELTSGRSEQYF.

This clone was recorded only once. V is TRBV18 and J is TRBJ2-3; no definite D call. CDR3 length: 12 amino acids. The germline CDR1 and CDR2 sequences are KGHSH and LQKENI. The V end lost 2 bases, the J end lost 6 bases, and 6 bases lay between the germline ends. The CDR3 nucleotides are TGTGCCAGCTCACCAGCGTTCGATACGCAGTATTTT. Its translation is CASSPAFDTQYF.

DNA of the CDR3: TGTGCCAGCAGCCTACCGGGACAGGGGTATGGCTACACCTTC. Its protein product is CASSLPGQGYGYTF. The V and J genes are TRBV6-2 or TRBV6-3 and TRBJ1-2, with 10 bases fitting TRBD1. In germline, CDR1 is MNHEY, CDR2 SVGEGT. V was pared by 6 bases and J by 5 bases, with 6 bases of the junction left unmatched. This CDR3 has 14 amino acids.

For this clone: The sample holds other DNA sequences that translate to the same CDR3. The chain recombines TRBV3-1 (or the pseudogene TRBV3-2) with TRBJ2-5; D is perhaps TRBD1 (5 bases). Trimming took 1 base from V and 3 from J, leaving 9 bases between them. CDR1 and CDR2 from the germline V gene are LGHDT and YNNKEL (reference sequence). The CDR3 spans 14 residues. CDR3 protein: CASSQGQGKETQYF. The CDR3 nucleotides read TGTGCCAGCAGCCAAGGGCAGGGAAAAGAGACCCAGTACTTC.

This chain connects TRBV25-1 to TRBJ1-2, with D possibly matching TRBD1 (6 bases). The CDR3 is 15 amino acids. Germline CDR1 reads MGHDK; CDR2 reads SYGVNS. V was clipped by 4 bases and J by 2 bases, with 14 bases between them. The CDR3 sequence: CASSARDIGNYGYTF. The CDR3 DNA reads as TGTGCCAGCAGTGCTCGGGACATAGGAAACTATGGCTACACCTTC.

This clone was seen just once. The chain employs TRBV18 and TRBJ1-1, with 7 bases matching TRBD1. With V trimmed by 5 bases and J by 5 bases, 5 bases remained unmatched. This CDR3 has 13 amino acids. Germline CDR1 and CDR2: KGHSH and LQKENI. The CDR3 DNA reads TGTGCCAGCTCAGGGACAGATGGGACTGAAGCTTTCTTT. Translating it yields CASSGTDGTEAFF.

The genes are TRBV7-2 and TRBJ2-7; D might be TRBD2 (6 bases). Trimming took off 5 bases at V and 2 bases at J, with 16 bases between the two ends. CDR1 and CDR2 (germline): SGHTA, FQGNSA. This CDR3 spans 15 amino acids. CDR3 nucleotides: TGTGCCAGCAGCAAGATTAGCGGAATTACCTACGAGCAGTACTTC. Translation: CASSKISGITYEQYF.